This T cell receptor (beta chain) appears in the sequencing data of a study of cytomegalovirus exposure and HLA in healthy donors. Healthy bone marrow donors made up the donor group. The CDR3 consists of 17 residues. Germline assignment: CDR1 SGHDT and CDR2 YYEEEE. V lost 4 bases and J lost 4; bases outside the gene matches: 12. PCR employed 60 Vbeta and 13 Jbeta primers. Generated by immunoSEQ multiplex PCR, the TCRdb table keeps only in-frame clones and is missing some. Its table records about 190,000 clones. Whole-study findings and limits: A later analysis found TCR association rates differed by HLA locus, highest for DRB1 and lowest for HLA-C. Most of the TCR beta V segments (in an earlier analysis) were productive either about 90% or about 30% of the time.

Concerning this clone itself: Its antigen is still unknown.

Sequenced material: PBMCs. This sequence originates from a man aged 25-45 years in good health and CMV-seronegative. The genes are TRBV5-6 and TRBJ1-2, with 11 bases aligning to TRBD1. CDR3 in amino acids: CASSTGQGAVSSYGYTF. The CDR3 DNA follows: TGTGCCAGCAGCACCGGACAGGGGGCGGTTTCGAGCTATGGCTACACCTTC. Together with reference TRBV5-6 and TRBJ1-2, the CDR3 gives the full variable domain: DAGVTQSPTHLIKTRGQQVTLRCSPKSGHDTVSWYQQALGQGPQFIFQYYEEEERQRGNFPDRFSGHQFPNYSSELNVNALLLGDSALYLCASSTGQGAVSSYGYTFGSGTRLTVV.